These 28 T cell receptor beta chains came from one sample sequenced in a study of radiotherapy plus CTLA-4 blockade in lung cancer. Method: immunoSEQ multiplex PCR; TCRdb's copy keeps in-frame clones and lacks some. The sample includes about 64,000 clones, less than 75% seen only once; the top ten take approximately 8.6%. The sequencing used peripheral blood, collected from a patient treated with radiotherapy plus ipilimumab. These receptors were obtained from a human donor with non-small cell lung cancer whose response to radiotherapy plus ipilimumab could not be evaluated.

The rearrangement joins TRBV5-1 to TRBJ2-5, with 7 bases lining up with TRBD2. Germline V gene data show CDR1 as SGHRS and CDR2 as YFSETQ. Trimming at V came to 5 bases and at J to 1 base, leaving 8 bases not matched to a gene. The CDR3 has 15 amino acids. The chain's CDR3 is CASSPRASGQETQYF. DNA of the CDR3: TGCGCCAGCAGTCCCCGGGCTAGCGGCCAAGAGACCCAGTACTTC.

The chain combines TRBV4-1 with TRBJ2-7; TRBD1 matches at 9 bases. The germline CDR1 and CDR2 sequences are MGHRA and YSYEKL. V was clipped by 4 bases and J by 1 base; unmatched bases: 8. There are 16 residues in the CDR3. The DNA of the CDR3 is TGCGCCAGCAGCCGCACGACCGGGACAGGGTCCTACGAGCAGTACTTC. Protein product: CASSRTTGTGSYEQYF.

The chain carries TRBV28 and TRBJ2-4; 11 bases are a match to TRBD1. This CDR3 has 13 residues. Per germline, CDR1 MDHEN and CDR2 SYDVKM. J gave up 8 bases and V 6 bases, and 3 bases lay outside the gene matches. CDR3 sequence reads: CASSRDRGDIQYF. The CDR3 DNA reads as TGTGCCAGCAGCCGGGACAGGGGGGACATTCAGTACTTC.

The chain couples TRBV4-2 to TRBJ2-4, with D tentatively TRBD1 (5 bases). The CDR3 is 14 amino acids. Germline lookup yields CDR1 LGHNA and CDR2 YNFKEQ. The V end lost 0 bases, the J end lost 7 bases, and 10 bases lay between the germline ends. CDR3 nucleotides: TGTGCCAGCAGCCAAGAAGGGGCCGGGAACATTCAGTACTTC. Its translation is CASSQEGAGNIQYF.

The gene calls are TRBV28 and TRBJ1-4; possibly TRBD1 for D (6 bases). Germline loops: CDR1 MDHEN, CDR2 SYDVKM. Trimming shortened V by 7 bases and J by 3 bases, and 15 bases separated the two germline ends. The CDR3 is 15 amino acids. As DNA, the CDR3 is TGTGCCAGCACCCAACAACAGGGATCTAATGAAAAACTGTTTTTT. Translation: CASTQQQGSNEKLFF.

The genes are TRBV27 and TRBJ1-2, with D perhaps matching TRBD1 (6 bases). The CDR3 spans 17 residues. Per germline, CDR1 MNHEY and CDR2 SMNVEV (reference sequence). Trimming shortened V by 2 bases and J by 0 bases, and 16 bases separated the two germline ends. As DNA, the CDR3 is TGTGCCAGCAGTTTAATTTCGGGGAGGGGGGCTAACTATGGCTACACCTTC. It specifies CASSLISGRGANYGYTF.

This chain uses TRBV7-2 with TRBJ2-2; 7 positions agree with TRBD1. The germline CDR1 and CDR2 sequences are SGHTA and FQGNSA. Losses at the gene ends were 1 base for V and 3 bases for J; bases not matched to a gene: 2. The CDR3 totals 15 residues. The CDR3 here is CASSLGGTDTGELFF. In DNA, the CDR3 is TGTGCCAGCAGCTTAGGTGGGACAGACACCGGGGAGCTGTTTTTT. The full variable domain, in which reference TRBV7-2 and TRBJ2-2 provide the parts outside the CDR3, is GAGVSQSPSNKVTEKGKDVELRCDPISGHTALYWYRQSLGQGLEFLIYFQGNSAPDKSGLPSDRFSAERTGGSVSTLTIQRTQQEDSAVYLCASSLGGTDTGELFFGEGSRLTVL.

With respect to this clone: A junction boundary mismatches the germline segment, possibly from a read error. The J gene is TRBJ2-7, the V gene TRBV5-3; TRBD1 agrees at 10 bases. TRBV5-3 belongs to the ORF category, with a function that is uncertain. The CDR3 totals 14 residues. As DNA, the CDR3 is TGTGCCAGCAGCTTTGGGACAGGGGCTCTCGAGCAGTACTTC. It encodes CASSFGTGALEQYF.

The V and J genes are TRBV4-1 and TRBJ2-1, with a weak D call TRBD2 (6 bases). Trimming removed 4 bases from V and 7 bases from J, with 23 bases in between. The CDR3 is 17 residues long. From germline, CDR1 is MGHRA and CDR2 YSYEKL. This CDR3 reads CASSPFYRENQVNEQFF. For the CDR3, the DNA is TGCGCCAGCAGCCCCTTTTATCGGGAGAATCAGGTTAATGAGCAGTTCTTC.

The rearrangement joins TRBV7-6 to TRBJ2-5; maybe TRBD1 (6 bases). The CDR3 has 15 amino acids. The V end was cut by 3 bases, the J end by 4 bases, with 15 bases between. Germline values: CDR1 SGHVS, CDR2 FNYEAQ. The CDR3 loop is CASSLTQGIRETQYF. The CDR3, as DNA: TGTGCCAGCAGCTTGACTCAGGGGATACGAGAGACCCAGTACTTC.

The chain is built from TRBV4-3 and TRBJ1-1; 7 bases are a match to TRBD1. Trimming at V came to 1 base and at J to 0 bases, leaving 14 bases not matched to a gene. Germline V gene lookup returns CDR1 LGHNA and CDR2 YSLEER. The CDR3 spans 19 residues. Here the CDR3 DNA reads TGCGCCAGCAGCCAAGCTTTTTTGGGACAGATCACAATGAACACTGAAGCTTTCTTT. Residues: CASSQAFLGQITMNTEAFF.

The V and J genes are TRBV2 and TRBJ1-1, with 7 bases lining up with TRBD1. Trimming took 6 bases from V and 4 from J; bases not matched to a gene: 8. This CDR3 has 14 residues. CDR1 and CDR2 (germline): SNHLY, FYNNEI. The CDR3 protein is CASRPIQGGTEAFF. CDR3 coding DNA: TGTGCCAGCAGGCCTATTCAGGGGGGCACTGAAGCTTTCTTT.

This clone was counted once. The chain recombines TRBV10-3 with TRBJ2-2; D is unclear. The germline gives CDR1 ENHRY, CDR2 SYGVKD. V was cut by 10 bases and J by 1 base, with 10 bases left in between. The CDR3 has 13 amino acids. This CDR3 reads CATGTENTGELFF. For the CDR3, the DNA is TGTGCCACCGGTACTGAGAACACCGGGGAGCTGTTTTTT.

The CDR3: CATKGVTSLNTEAFF. In nucleotides, the CDR3 is TGTGCCACCAAGGGGGTCACCTCCTTGAACACTGAAGCTTTCTTT. The chain joins TRBV19 to TRBJ1-1, with D perhaps TRBD1 (6 bases). The length of the CDR3 is 15 residues. With 10 bases removed from V and 0 bases from J, the gap between germline ends came to 18 bases. Germline CDR1 is LNHDA and CDR2 is SQIVND (reference sequence). The variable domain in full, with the rest retrieved from reference TRBV19 and TRBJ1-1, is DGGITQSPKYLFRKEGQNVTLSCEQNLNHDAMYWYRQDPGQGLRLIYYSQIVNDFQKGDIAEGYSVSREKKESFPLTVTSAQKNPTAFYLCATKGVTSLNTEAFFGQGTRLTVV.

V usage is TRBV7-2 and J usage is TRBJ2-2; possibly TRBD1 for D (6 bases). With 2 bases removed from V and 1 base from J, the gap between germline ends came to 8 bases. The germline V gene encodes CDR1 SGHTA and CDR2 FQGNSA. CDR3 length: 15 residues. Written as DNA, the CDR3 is TGTGCCAGCAGCTTAATGACAGGGAACACCGGGGAGCTGTTTTTT. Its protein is CASSLMTGNTGELFF.

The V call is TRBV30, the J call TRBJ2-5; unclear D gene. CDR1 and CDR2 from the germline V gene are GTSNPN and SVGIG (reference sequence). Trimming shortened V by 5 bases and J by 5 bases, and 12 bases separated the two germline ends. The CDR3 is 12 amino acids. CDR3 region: CAWGPYRETQYF. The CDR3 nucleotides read TGTGCCTGGGGGCCTTATCGGGAGACCCAGTACTTC.

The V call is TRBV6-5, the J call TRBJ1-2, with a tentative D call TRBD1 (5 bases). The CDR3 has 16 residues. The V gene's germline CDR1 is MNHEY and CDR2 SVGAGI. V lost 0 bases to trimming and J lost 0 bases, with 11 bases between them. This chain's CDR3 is CASSYSAGPTNYGYTF. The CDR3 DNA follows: TGTGCCAGCAGTTACTCTGCGGGGCCCACTAACTATGGCTACACCTTC.

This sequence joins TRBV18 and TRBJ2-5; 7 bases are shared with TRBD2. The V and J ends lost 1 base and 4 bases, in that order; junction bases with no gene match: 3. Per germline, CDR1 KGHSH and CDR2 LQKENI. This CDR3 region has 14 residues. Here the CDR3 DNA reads TGTGCCAGCTCACCACGGGAGGGGAGAGAGACCCAGTACTTC. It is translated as CASSPREGRETQYF.

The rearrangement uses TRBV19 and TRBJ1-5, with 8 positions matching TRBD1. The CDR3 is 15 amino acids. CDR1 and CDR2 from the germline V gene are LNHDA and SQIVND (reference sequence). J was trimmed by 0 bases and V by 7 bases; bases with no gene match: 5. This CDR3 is CASTGTGDSNQPQHF. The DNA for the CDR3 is TGTGCCAGTACGGGGACAGGAGATAGCAATCAGCCCCAGCATTTT.

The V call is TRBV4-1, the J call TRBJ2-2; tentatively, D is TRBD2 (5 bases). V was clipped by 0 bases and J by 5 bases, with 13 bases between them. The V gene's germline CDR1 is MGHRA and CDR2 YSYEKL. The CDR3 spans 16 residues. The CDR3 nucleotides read TGCGCCAGCAGCCAAGAAGCCCGGCCGGGGACCGGGGAGCTGTTTTTT. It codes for CASSQEARPGTGELFF.

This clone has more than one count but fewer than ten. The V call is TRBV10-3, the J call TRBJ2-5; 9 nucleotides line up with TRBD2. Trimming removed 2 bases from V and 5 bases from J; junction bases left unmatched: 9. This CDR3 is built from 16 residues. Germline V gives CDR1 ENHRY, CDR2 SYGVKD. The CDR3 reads CAISEVVAGAGETQYF. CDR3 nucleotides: TGTGCCATCAGTGAGGTAGTAGCGGGGGCGGGGGAGACCCAGTACTTC.

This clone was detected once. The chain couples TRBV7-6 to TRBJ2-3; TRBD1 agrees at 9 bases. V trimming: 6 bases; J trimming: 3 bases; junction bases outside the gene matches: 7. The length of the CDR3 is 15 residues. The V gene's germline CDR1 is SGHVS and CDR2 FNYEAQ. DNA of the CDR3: TGTGCCAGCAGACCGACGACAGGGGGTACAGATACGCAGTATTTT. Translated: CASRPTTGGTDTQYF.

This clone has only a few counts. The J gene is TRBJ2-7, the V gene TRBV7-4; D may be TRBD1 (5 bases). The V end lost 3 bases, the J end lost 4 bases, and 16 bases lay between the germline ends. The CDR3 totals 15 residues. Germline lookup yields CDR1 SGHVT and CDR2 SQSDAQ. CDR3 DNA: TGTGCCAGCAGCTTCCAATGGGCAGGGCCGTACGAGCAGTACTTC. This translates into CASSFQWAGPYEQYF.

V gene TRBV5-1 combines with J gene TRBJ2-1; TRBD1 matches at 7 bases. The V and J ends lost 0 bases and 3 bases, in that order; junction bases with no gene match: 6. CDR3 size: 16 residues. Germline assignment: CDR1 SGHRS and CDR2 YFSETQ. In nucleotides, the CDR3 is TGCGCCAGCAGCTTGGTGTTACAGGGGAACTACAATGAGCAGTTCTTC. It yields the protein CASSLVLQGNYNEQFF.

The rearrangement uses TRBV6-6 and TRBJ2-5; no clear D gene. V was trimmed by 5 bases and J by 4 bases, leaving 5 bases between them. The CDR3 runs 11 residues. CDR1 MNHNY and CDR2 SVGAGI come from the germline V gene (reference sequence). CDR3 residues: CASSIGETQYF. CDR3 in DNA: TGTGCCAGCAGTATCGGAGAGACCCAGTACTTC.

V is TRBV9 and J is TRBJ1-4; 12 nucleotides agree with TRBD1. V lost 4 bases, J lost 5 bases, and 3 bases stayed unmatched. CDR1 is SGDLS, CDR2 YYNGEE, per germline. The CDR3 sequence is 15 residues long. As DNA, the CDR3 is TGTGCCAGCAGCATCGGGACAGGGGGCAATGAAAAACTGTTTTTT. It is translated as CASSIGTGGNEKLFF.

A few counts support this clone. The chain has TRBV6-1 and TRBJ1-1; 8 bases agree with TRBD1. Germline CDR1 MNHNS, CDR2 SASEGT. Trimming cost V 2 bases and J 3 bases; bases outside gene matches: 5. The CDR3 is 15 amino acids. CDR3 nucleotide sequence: TGTGCCAGCAGTGAATCCCAGGGGGCGTACACTGAAGCTTTCTTT. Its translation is CASSESQGAYTEAFF.

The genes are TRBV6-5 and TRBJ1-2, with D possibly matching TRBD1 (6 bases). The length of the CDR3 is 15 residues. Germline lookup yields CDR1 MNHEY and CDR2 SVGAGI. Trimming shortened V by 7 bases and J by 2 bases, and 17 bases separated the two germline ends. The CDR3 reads CASKLTRDKNYGYTF. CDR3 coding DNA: TGTGCCAGCAAGCTCACCCGGGACAAAAACTATGGCTACACCTTC.